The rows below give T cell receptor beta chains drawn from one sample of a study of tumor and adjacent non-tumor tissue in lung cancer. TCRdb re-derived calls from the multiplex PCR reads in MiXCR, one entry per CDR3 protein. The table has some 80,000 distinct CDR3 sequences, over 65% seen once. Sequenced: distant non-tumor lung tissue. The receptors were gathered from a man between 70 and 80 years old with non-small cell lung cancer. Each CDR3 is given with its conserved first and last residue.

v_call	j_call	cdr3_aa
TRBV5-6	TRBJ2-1	CASGTGDNEQVF
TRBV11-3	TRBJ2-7	CASSLDGRISYEQYF
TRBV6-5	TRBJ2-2	CASSCWGTGELLF
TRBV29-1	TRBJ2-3	CSVGRHASGDTEYF
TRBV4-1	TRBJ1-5	CASSQAINKKQHF
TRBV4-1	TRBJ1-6	CASSHIRQDGNSPLHF
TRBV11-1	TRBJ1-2	CASSLYKFGYTF
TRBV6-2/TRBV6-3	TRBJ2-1	CANSYINEQFF
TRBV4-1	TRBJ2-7	CASSRTIAGGGDEQHF
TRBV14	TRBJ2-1	CASSYQGFQQQFF
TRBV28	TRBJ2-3	CASSFVAGTYTQYF
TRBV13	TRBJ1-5	CASSLGLLAFIQPQHF
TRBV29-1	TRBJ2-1	CRVERGNEQFF
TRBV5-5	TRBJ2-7	CASGLAVSGDTYEQYF
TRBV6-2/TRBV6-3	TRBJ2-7	CANSTETGFKYEQYF
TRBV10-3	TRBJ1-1	CAISPTDQAARAFF
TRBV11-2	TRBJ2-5	CASSPGTVGLETQYF
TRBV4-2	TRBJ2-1	CVSSQDHGGYNEQFF
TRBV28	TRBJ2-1	CASKPTYNEQIF
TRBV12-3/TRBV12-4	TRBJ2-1	CASSLVDGWDEQFF
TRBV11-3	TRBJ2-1	CASSPNRDNEQFF
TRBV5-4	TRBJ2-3	CANILSQTQTDKQYF
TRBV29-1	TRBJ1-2	CSFQVAGQGSGYTF
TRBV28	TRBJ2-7	CASSLGLLCEQYF
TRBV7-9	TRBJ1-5	CASSATGDQPQHF
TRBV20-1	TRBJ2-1	CSARIGSDYNEQFF
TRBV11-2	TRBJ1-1	CDSSSGGAGYTEAFF
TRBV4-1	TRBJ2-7	CANSRGTGGASEQYF